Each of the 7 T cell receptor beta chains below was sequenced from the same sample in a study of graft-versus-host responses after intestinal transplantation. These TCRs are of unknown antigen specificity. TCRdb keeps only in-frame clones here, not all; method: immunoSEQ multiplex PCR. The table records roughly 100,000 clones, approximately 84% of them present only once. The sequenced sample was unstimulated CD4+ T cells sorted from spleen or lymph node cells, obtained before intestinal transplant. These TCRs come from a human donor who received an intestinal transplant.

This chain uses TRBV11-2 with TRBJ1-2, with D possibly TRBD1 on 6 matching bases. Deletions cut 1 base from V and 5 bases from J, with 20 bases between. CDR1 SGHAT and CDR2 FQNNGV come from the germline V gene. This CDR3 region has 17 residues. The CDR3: CASSLARTVYLFYGYTF. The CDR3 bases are TGTGCCAGCAGCTTAGCCCGGACAGTCTATCTTTTTTATGGCTACACCTTC. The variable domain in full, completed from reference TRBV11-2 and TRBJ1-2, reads EAGVAQSPRYKIIEKRQSVAFWCNPISGHATLYWYQQILGQGPKLLIQFQNNGVVDDSQLPKDRFSAERLKGVDSTLKIQPAKLEDSAVYLCASSLARTVYLFYGYTFGSGTRLTVV.

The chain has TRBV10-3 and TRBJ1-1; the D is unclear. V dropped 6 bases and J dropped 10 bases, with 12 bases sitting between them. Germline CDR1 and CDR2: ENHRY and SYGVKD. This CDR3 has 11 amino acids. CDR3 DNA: TGTGCCATCAGCACACACACCGCAGCTTTCTTT. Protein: CAISTHTAAFF.

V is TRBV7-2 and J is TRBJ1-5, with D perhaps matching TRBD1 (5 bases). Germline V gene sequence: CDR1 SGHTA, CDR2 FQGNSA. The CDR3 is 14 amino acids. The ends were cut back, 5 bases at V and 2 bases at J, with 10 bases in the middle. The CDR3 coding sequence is TGTGCCAGCAGCCTTCGAGGGGGCAATCAGCCCCAGCATTTT. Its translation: CASSLRGGNQPQHF.

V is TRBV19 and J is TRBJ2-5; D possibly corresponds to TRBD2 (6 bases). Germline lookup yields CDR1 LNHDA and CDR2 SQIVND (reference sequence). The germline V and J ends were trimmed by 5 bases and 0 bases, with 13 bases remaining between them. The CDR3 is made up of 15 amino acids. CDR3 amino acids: CASSELGGYQETQYF. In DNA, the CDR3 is TGTGCCAGTAGTGAACTTGGGGGGTACCAAGAGACCCAGTACTTC. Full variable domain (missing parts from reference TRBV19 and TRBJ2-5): DGGITQSPKYLFRKEGQNVTLSCEQNLNHDAMYWYRQDPGQGLRLIYYSQIVNDFQKGDIAEGYSVSREKKESFPLTVTSAQKNPTAFYLCASSELGGYQETQYFGPGTRLLVL.

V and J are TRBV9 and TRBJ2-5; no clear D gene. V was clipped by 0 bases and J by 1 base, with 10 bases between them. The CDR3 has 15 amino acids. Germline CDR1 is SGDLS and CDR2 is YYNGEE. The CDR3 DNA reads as TGTGCCAGCAGCGTAGGGGTAGACCGCCAAGAGACCCAGTACTTC. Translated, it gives CASSVGVDRQETQYF.

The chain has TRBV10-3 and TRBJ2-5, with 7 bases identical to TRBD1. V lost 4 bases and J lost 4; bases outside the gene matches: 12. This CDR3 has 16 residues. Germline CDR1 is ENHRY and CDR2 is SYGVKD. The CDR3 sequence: CAISGTRQGGGETQYF. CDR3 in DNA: TGTGCCATCAGTGGCACGAGACAGGGTGGGGGAGAGACCCAGTACTTC.

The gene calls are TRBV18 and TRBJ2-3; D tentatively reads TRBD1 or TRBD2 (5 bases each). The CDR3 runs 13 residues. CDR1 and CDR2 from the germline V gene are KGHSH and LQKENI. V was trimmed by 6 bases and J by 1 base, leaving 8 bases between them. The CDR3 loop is CASSLGGTDTQYF. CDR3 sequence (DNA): TGTGCCAGCTCCCTGGGGGGCACAGATACGCAGTATTTT. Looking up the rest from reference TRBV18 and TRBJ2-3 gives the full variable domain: NAGVMQNPRHLVRRRGQEARLRCSPMKGHSHVYWYRQLPEEGLKFMVYLQKENIIDESGMPKERFSAEFPKEGPSILRIQQVVRGDSAAYFCASSLGGTDTQYFGPGTRLTVL.